The clone carrying this TCR beta chain rates as medium-sized. The source of the sample is a study of graft-versus-host responses after intestinal transplantation. Background on the study: Recipients uniformly received anti-thymocyte globulin induction, followed by tacrolimus and steroids for roughly three years. Study-level points and caveats: Patients who carried graft-donor T cell macrochimerism also had high graft-versus-host to host-versus-graft clonal ratios in their allografts.

CDR1 and CDR2 (germline): MNHEY, SVGAGI. The CDR3 length is 13 residues. V was cut by 2 bases and J by 5 bases, with 9 bases left in between. Sequenced by immunoSEQ multiplex PCR; TCRdb stores in-frame clones only, minus some. The profile shows about 18,000 clones, around 38% of them singletons. The sequenced sample was alloreactive CD4+ T cells from a mixed lymphocyte reaction culture, obtained before intestinal transplant. Subset described: CFSE-low proliferating T cells sorted from roughly 6-day pre-transplant mixed lymphocyte reaction (GvH or HvG direction). The source of this sequence is a human patient who received an intestinal transplant. J is TRBJ1-2 and V is TRBV6-5; D ambiguous. The CDR3 sequence is CASSYHPQYGYTF. The CDR3 DNA is TGTGCCAGCAGTTACCACCCGCAGTATGGCTACACCTTC.